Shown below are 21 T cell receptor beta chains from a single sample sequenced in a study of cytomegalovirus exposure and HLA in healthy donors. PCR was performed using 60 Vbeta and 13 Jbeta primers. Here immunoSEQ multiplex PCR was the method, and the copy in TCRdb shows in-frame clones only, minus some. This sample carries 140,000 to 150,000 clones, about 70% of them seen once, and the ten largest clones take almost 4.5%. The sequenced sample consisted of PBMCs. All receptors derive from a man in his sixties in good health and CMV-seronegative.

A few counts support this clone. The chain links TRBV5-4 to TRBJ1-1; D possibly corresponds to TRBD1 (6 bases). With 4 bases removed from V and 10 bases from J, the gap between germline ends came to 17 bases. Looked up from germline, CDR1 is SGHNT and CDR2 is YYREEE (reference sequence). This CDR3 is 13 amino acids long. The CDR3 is CASSPSGGYGAFF. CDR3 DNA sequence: TGTGCCAGCAGCCCGAGCGGGGGCTACGGAGCTTTCTTT.

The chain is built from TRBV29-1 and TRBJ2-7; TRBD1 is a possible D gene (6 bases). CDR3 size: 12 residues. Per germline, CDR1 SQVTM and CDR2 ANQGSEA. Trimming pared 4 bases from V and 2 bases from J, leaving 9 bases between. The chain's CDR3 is CSVAGTPYEQYF. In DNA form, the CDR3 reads TGCAGCGTTGCCGGGACACCCTACGAGCAGTACTTC.

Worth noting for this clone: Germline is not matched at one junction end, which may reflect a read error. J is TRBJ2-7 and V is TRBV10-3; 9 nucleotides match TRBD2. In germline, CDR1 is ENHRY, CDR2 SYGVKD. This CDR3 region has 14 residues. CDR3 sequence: CAISESVSGSPLKF. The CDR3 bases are TGTGCCATCAGTGAGTCGGTTAGCGGGAGCCCCCTTAAGTTC.

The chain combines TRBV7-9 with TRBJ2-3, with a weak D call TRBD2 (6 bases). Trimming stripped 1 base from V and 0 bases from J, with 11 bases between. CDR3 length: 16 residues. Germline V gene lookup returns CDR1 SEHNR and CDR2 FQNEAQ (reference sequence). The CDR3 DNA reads TGTGCCAGCAGCTTAGACCGGGAGTTGAGCACAGATACGCAGTATTTT. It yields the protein CASSLDRELSTDTQYF.

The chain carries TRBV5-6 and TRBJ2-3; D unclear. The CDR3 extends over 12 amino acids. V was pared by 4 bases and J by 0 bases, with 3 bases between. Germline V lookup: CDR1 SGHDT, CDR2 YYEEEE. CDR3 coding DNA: TGTGCCAGCAGCCTAAGCACAGATACGCAGTATTTT. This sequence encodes CASSLSTDTQYF.

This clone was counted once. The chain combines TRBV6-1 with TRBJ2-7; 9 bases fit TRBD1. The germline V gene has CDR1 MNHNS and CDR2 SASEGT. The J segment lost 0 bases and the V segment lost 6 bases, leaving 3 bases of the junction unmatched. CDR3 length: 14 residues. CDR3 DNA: TGTGCCAGCAGAGGGACAGGGTTCTCCTACGAGCAGTACTTC. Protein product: CASRGTGFSYEQYF.

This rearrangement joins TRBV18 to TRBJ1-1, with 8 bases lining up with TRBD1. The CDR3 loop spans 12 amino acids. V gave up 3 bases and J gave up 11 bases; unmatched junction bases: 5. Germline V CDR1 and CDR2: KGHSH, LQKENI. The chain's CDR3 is CASSPDREGAFF. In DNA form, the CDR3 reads TGTGCCAGCTCACCGGACAGGGAAGGGGCTTTCTTT.

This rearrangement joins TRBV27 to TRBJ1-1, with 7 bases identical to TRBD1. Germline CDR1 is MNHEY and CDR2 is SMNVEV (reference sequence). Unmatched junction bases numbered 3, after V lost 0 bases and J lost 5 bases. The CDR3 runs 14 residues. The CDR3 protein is CASSLSGQSTEAFF. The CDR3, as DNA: TGTGCCAGCAGTTTATCGGGACAGTCGACTGAAGCTTTCTTT.

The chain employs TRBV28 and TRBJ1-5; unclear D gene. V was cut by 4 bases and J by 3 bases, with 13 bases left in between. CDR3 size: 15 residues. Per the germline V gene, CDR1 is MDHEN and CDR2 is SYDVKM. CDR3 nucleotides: TGTGCCAGCAGTTATTTGTCCCGGGACAATCAGCCCCAGCATTTT. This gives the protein CASSYLSRDNQPQHF.

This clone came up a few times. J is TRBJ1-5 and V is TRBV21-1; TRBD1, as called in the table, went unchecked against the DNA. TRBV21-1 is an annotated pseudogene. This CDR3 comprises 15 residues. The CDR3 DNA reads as TGTGCCAGCAGCAAAGGAAAGCAGGGCAGTCAGCCCCAGCATTTT. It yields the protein CASSKGKQGSQPQHF.

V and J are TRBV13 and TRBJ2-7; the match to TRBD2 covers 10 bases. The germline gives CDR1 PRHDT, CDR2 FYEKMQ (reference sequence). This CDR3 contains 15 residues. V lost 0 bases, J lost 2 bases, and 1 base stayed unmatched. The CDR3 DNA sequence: TGTGCCAGCAGCTTAGGGCTAGCGGGGGCCTACGAGCAGTACTTC. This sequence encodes CASSLGLAGAYEQYF.

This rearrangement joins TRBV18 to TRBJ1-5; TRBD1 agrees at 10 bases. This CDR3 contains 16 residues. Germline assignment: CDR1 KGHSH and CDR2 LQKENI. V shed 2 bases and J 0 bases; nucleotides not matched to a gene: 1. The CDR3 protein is CASSPGTGDSNQPQHF. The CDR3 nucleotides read TGTGCCAGCTCACCAGGGACAGGGGATAGCAATCAGCCCCAGCATTTT.

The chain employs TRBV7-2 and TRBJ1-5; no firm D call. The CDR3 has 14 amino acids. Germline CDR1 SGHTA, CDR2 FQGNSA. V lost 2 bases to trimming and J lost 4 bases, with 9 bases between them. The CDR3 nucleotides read TGTGCCAGCAGCTTAAGCGGAGTAAATCAGCCCCAGCATTTT. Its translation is CASSLSGVNQPQHF. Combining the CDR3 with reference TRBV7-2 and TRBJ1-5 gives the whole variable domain GAGVSQSPSNKVTEKGKDVELRCDPISGHTALYWYRQSLGQGLEFLIYFQGNSAPDKSGLPSDRFSAERTGGSVSTLTIQRTQQEDSAVYLCASSLSGVNQPQHFGDGTRLSIL.

This chain's CDR3 is CASSFSRGTGATEAFF. The CDR3 DNA reads TGTGCCAGCAGTTTCTCCCGAGGGACAGGGGCGACCGAAGCTTTCTTT. The V call is TRBV6-5, the J call TRBJ1-1, with TRBD1 matching over 10 bases. Germline assignment: CDR1 MNHEY and CDR2 SVGAGI. The CDR3 sequence is 16 residues long. V gave up 4 bases and J gave up 8 bases; unmatched junction bases: 13.

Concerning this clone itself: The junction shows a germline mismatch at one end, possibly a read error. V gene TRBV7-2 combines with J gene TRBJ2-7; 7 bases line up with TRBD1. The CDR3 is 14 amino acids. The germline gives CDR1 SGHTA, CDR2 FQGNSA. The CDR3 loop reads CASSVATGTYEQYF. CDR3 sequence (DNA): TGTGCCAGCAGCGTAGCGACAGGGACCTACGAGCAGTACTTC.

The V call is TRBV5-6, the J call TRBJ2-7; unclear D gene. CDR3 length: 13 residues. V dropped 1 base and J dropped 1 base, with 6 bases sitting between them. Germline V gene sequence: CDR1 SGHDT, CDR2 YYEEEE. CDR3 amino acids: CASSLTASYEQYF. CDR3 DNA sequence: TGTGCCAGCAGCTTGACAGCTTCCTACGAGCAGTACTTC. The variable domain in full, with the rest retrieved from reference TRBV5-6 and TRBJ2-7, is DAGVTQSPTHLIKTRGQQVTLRCSPKSGHDTVSWYQQALGQGPQFIFQYYEEEERQRGNFPDRFSGHQFPNYSSELNVNALLLGDSALYLCASSLTASYEQYFGPGTRLTVT.

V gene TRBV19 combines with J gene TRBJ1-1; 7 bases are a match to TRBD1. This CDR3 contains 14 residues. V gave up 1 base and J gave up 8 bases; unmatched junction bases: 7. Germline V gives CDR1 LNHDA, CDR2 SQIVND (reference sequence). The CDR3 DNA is TGTGCCAGTAGTATAGTATTATGGGGACAGGAAGCTTTCTTT. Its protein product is CASSIVLWGQEAFF.

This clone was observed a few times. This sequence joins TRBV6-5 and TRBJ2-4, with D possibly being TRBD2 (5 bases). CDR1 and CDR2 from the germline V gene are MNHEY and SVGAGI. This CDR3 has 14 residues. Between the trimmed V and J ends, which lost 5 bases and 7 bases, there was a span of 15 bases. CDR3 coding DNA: TGTGCCAGCAGTCGTAGGACTCACGGGAACATTCAGTACTTC. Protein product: CASSRRTHGNIQYF.

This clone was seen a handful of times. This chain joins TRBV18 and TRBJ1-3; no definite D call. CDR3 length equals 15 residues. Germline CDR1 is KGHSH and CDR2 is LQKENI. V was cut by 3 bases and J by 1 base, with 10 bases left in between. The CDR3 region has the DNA TGTGCCAGCTCACCCACGGGTGGTTCTGGAAACACCATATATTTT. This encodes CASSPTGGSGNTIYF.

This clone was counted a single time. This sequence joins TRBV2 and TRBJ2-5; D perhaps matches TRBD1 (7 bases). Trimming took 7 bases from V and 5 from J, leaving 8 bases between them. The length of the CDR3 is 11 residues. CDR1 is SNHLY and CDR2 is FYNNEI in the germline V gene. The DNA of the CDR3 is TGTGCCAGCACAGGGGGGGAGACCCAGTACTTC. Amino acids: CASTGGETQYF.

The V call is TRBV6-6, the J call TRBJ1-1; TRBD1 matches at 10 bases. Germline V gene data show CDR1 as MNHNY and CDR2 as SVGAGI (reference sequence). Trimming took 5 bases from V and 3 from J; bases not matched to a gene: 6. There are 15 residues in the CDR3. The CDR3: CASSLRTGGHTEAFF. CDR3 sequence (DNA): TGTGCCAGCAGTCTCCGGACAGGGGGTCACACTGAAGCTTTCTTT.